This TCR beta chain derives from a study of blood T cell repertoires in COVID-19. Trimming removed 5 bases from V and 6 bases from J; junction bases left unmatched: 8. Germline CDR1 reads SGHAT; CDR2 reads FQNNGV. This CDR3 has 14 amino acids. Profiling relied on immunoSEQ multiplex PCR, and the TCRdb table lists in-frame clones only, not all of them. This sample yields roughly 73,000 clones, of which about four fifths are seen a single time; roughly 20% belongs to the top ten. The rearrangement joins TRBV11-2 to TRBJ2-7; 9 nucleotides match TRBD1. The source is a woman in her seventies with acute or convalescent COVID-19. Specimen: peripheral blood. CDR3 amino acids: CASSPARQGGEQYF. Here the CDR3 DNA reads TGTGCCAGCAGCCCTGCCCGACAGGGGGGCGAGCAGTACTTC.